The 19 T cell receptor beta chains reported below all come from one sample, sequenced in a study of tumor and adjacent non-tumor tissue in lung cancer. Three rounds of nested PCR, following a modified ARM-PCR protocol, produced the TCRbeta library. From the multiplex PCR reads, TCRdb called clonotypes with MiXCR, one entry per CDR3 protein. Here the sample spans about 200,000 distinct CDR3 sequences, 71% being singletons. RNA was extracted from bulk tissue without any cell sorting. Input material: lung tumor tissue. All receptors come from a man in his sixties with non-small cell lung cancer.

A few counts support this clonotype. The chain carries TRBV7-2 and TRBJ1-1; unclear D gene. This CDR3 spans 12 amino acids. V was pared by 6 bases and J by 3 bases, with 8 bases between. Germline V lookup: CDR1 SGHTA, CDR2 FQGNSA. The CDR3 loop reads CASSREYTEAFF. In DNA form, the CDR3 reads TGTGCCAGCAGTCGAGAATACACTGAAGCTTTCTTT.

Turning to this clonotype: Compared with germline, one end of the junction differs, possibly owing to a read error. This chain links TRBV11-2 with TRBJ2-1, with 8 bases matching TRBD2. Germline lookup yields CDR1 SGHAT and CDR2 FQNNGV. The CDR3 is 15 amino acids. For the CDR3, the DNA is TGTGCCAGCGGCTTAAGGGCGGGGGGCGGTAATGAGCAGTTCTTC. This codes for CASGLRAGGGNEQFF.

A note on this clonotype: One end of the junction fails to match germline, which may point to a read error. The chain employs TRBV6-5 and TRBJ2-7; a weak D match, TRBD1 (6 bases). From germline, CDR1 is MNHEY and CDR2 SVGAGI. The CDR3 has 16 amino acids. CDR3 bases: TGTGCCAGCAGTTACACTTCGACAGGTGCCTCCTACGAGCTGTACTTC. As protein: CASSYTSTGASYELYF.

In the case of this clonotype: This may be a read error, as it is one base from a much larger clone. The chain joins TRBV20-1 to TRBJ2-7; D may be TRBD2 (6 bases). Germline V gene data show CDR1 as DFQATT and CDR2 as SNEGSKA (reference sequence). CDR3 size: 15 residues. V was clipped by 4 bases and J by 9 bases, with 25 bases between them. The CDR3 region is CSAKGQDGGEGWQYF. In nucleotides, the CDR3 is TGCAGTGCTAAAGGACAAGACGGGGGAGAGGGGTGGCAGTACTTC.

About this clonotype: Given a much more abundant clone one base away, this may be a read error. CDR3 amino acids: CAWRGTGTGVYCYTF. CDR3 DNA sequence: TGTGCCTGGAGGGGGACCGGGACAGGGGTCTATTGCTACACCTTC. The chain joins TRBV30 to TRBJ1-2, with TRBD1 matching over 10 bases. In germline, CDR1 is GTSNPN, CDR2 SVGIG (reference sequence). This CDR3 is 15 amino acids long.

With regard to this clonotype: At one end, the junction sequence differs from germline, possibly due to a read error. The chain couples TRBV7-8 to TRBJ1-2; D might be TRBD1 (6 bases). CDR3 size: 14 residues. The germline V gene encodes CDR1 SGHVS and CDR2 FQNEAQ. In DNA, the CDR3 is TGTGGCAGCAGCTTAGAGACAGGTCTGAGTGGCTACACCTTC. Its translation is CGSSLETGLSGYTF.

Points on this clonotype: Likely a read error: the CDR3 ends without its conserved phenylalanine or tryptophan. The chain couples TRBV24-1 to TRBJ2-1, with D possibly matching TRBD1 (6 bases). This CDR3 comprises 16 residues. Trimming took off 4 bases at V and 2 bases at J, with 14 bases between the two ends. Germline loops: CDR1 KGHDR, CDR2 SFDVKD. As DNA, the CDR3 is TGTGCCACCAGTGACTCAGGGGAACATCCCTACAATGAGCAGTTCTGC. Residues: CATSDSGEHPYNEQFC.

The table lists this clonotype with a count of one. This may be a read error: a much more frequent sequence differs by one nucleotide. The chain uses TRBV20-1 and TRBJ2-7; no reliable D call. The CDR3 totals 11 residues. Germline V lookup: CDR1 DFQATT, CDR2 SNEGSKA (reference sequence). Between the trimmed V and J ends, which lost 1 base and 5 bases, there was a span of 6 bases. The CDR3 DNA follows: TGCAGTGCTAGAGGGGAAGACGAGCAGTACTTC. This codes for CSARGEDEQYF.

As to this clonotype: Sequence at one end of the junction differs from germline and may be a read error. The CDR3 sequence: CTSNLGGSETQYF. The DNA for the CDR3 is TGTACCAGCAACCTGGGGGGTTCGGAGACCCAGTACTTC. The chain is built from TRBV5-4 and TRBJ2-5; possible D gene TRBD2, 6 bases. The CDR3 totals 13 residues. Germline V CDR1 and CDR2: SGHNT, YYREEE (reference sequence).

About this clonotype itself: The conserved final phenylalanine or tryptophan is absent from the CDR3, which likely points to a read error. The chain uses TRBV18 and TRBJ2-6, with a tentative D call TRBD1 (6 bases). The CDR3 spans 15 residues. Germline CDR1 and CDR2: KGHSH and LQKENI. The CDR3 sequence is CASSLDRTGANVLTS. The CDR3 DNA follows: TGTGCCAGTTCACTTGACAGGACTGGGGCCAACGTCCTGACTTCC.

The chain uses TRBV29-1 and TRBJ2-7, with a weak D call TRBD2 (6 bases). The CDR3 extends over 13 amino acids. Germline loops: CDR1 SQVTM, CDR2 ANQGSEA. DNA for the CDR3: TGCAACCTTGAAGATACCCGGAGGGCAAAGCAGTACTTC. This translates into CNLEDTRRAKQYF.

As regards this clonotype: Just one base apart from a much larger clone, this may be a read error. The chain joins TRBV6-1 to TRBJ1-6, with 7 positions matching TRBD1. CDR3 length equals 14 residues. The germline gives CDR1 MNHNS, CDR2 SASEGT. The CDR3 region has the DNA TGTACCAGCAGGTTCCGGGACAGTAATTCACCCCTCCACTTT. Amino acid sequence: CTSRFRDSNSPLHF.

Regarding this clonotype: A junction boundary mismatches the germline segment, possibly from a read error. The chain employs TRBV11-3 and TRBJ2-2; no definite D call. The CDR3 contains 14 residues. In germline, CDR1 is SGHNT, CDR2 YENEEA. Here the CDR3 DNA reads TGCTCCAGCAGCTTAGATTTAGGATCCGGGGAGCTGTTTTTT. It codes for CSSSLDLGSGELFF.

The CDR3 nucleotides are TGTGCCAGCAGCTTAGCCGCAGGGTACAATGAGCAGTTCTTC. As protein: CASSLAAGYNEQFF. J is TRBJ2-1 and V is TRBV11-2; D is perhaps TRBD1 (5 bases). The CDR3 spans 14 residues. Looked up from germline, CDR1 is SGHAT and CDR2 is FQNNGV. Deletions cut 1 base from V and 4 bases from J, with 8 bases between.

As concerns this clonotype: Mismatch with germline at one junction end may stem from a read error. The chain combines TRBV20-1 with TRBJ2-1, with 7 bases that match TRBD1. CDR3 length: 15 residues. Germline CDR1 DFQATT, CDR2 SNEGSKA (reference sequence). The CDR3 here is CRARDATGPYNEQFF. In nucleotides, the CDR3 is TGCAGAGCTAGGGACGCGACAGGGCCCTACAATGAGCAGTTCTTC.

Of note for this clonotype: At one boundary the junction diverges from the germline segment, which might be a read error. The chain uses TRBV29-1 and TRBJ1-1; no clear D gene. Germline V gene sequence: CDR1 SQVTM, CDR2 ANQGSEA. This CDR3 comprises 13 residues. As DNA, the CDR3 is TGCAGCGCTGAGCGGCCGGAGAACAATGAAGCTTTCTTT. This translates into CSAERPENNEAFF. Supplemented by reference TRBV29-1 and TRBJ1-1, the full variable domain reads SAVISQKPSRDICQRGTSLTIQCQVDSQVTMMFWYRQQPGQSLTLIATANQGSEATYESGFVIDKFPISRPNLTFSTLTVSNMSPEDSSIYLCSAERPENNEAFFGQGTRLTVV.

The chain is built from TRBV6-2 or TRBV6-3 and TRBJ1-5, with D perhaps matching TRBD1 (6 bases). The CDR3 totals 14 residues. V shed 5 bases and J shed 6 bases, with 14 bases lying between them. The germline V gene has CDR1 MNHEY and CDR2 SVGEGT. In DNA, the CDR3 is TGTGCCAGCAGTACAGGGTTGGCTACTCAGCCCCAGCATTTT. This translates into CASSTGLATQPQHF.

Turning to this clonotype: Here the CDR3 omits its conserved ending phenylalanine or tryptophan, so a read error is the likely source. The rearrangement links TRBV20-1 to TRBJ1-1, with D possibly TRBD1 on 5 matching bases. CDR3 size: 17 residues. Germline V CDR1 and CDR2: DFQATT, SNEGSKA (reference sequence). The V gene lost 7 bases and the J gene lost 2 bases, with 26 bases spanning the gap. The CDR3 DNA is TGCAGTGGCTACGGGGACCCCCGGGACGGAGCAAACACTGAAGCTTTCTTA. Translated, it gives CSGYGDPRDGANTEAFL.

The sample holds one count of this clonotype. Mismatch with germline at one junction end may stem from a read error. The rearrangement joins TRBV6-1 to TRBJ1-5; tentative D call: TRBD1 (6 bases). CDR1 is MNHNS and CDR2 is SASEGT in the germline V gene. The CDR3 spans 15 residues. CDR3 coding DNA: TGTGCCAGCAGCAAACAGGGAAATGTCAATCAGCCCCATCATTTT. It specifies CASSKQGNVNQPHHF.